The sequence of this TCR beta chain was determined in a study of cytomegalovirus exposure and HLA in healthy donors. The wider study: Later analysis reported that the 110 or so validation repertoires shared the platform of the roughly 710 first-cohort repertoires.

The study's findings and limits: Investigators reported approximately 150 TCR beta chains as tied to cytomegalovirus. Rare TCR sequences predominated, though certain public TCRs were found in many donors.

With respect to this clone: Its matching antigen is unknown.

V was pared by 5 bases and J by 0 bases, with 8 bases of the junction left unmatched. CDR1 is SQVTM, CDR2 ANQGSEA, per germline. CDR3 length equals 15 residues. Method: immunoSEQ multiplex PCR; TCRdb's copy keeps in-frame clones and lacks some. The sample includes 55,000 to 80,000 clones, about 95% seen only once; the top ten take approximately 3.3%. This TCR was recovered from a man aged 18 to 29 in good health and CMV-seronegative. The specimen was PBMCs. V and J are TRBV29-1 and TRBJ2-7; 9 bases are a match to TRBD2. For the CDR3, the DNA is TGCAGCGTTACGGGACTAGCAGATTTCTCCTACGAGCAGTACTTC. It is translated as CSVTGLADFSYEQYF.